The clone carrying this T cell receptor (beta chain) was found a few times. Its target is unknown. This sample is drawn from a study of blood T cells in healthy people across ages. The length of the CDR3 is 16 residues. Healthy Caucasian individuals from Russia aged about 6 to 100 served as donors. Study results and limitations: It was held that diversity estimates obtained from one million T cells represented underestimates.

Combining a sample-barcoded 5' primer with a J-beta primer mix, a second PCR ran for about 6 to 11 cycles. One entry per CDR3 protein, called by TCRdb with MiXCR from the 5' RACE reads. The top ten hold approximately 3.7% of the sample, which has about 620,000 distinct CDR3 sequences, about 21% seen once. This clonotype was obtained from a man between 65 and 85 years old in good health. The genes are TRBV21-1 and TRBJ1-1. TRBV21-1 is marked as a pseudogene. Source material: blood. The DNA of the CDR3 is TGTGCCAGCAGCTCCCAATGGTATCTCGCGAACACTGAAGCTTTCTTT. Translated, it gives CASSSQWYLANTEAFF.